These 26 T cell receptor beta chains share one sample of origin, sequenced in a study of beta chain features in type 1 diabetes. Every bit of the isolated RNA underwent reverse transcription, so sequencing read expressed TCRB transcripts. Profiled with immunoSEQ multiplex PCR; TCRdb holds only in-frame clones, not every one. This repertoire shows 400,000 to 500,000 clones, about 14% found once; its top ten account for roughly 0.036%. Sequencing used naive CD4+ T cells from blood. Every receptor here comes from a young man in good health.

This clone was observed a few times. In the same sample, other DNA sequences code for this CDR3. The V call is TRBV9, the J call TRBJ2-3, with a tentative D call TRBD1 (5 bases). The CDR3 contains 14 residues. V lost 0 bases and J 0 bases, leaving 5 bases between the germline ends. CDR1 SGDLS and CDR2 YYNGEE come from the germline V gene. The CDR3 sequence is CASSVGQSTDTQYF. CDR3 in DNA: TGTGCCAGCAGCGTAGGACAGAGCACAGATACGCAGTATTTT.

This clone was detected a few times. V gene TRBV7-2 combines with J gene TRBJ2-5; D is unresolved. Between the trimmed V and J ends, which lost 5 bases and 2 bases, there was a span of 12 bases. The CDR3 extends over 14 amino acids. Germline V CDR1 and CDR2: SGHTA, FQGNSA. DNA of the CDR3: TGTGCCAGCAGCCTTCTATACAGTCAAGAGACCCAGTACTTC. Translated, it gives CASSLLYSQETQYF.

The chain carries TRBV30 and TRBJ2-3; TRBD2 aligns across 7 bases. CDR1 and CDR2 from the germline V gene are GTSNPN and SVGIG (reference sequence). The CDR3 extends over 14 amino acids. Unmatched junction bases numbered 9, after V lost 4 bases and J lost 5 bases. The CDR3 sequence is CAWNIWRELDTQYF. CDR3 nucleotide sequence: TGTGCCTGGAATATATGGCGGGAGTTAGATACGCAGTATTTT.

The chain couples TRBV7-2 to TRBJ2-5, with 10 positions matching TRBD2. The CDR3 runs 17 residues. J lost 4 bases, V lost 5 bases, and 13 bases had no gene match. CDR1 and CDR2 (germline): SGHTA, FQGNSA. CDR3 DNA sequence: TGTGCCAGCAGCAGAGGTGCTAGCGGGGGTTTGAGAGAGACCCAGTACTTC. Its protein is CASSRGASGGLRETQYF.

The genes are TRBV5-1 and TRBJ1-6; D is undetermined. V shed 0 bases and J shed 7 bases, with 14 bases lying between them. CDR1 and CDR2 (germline): SGHRS, YFSETQ. There are 16 residues in the CDR3. In DNA, the CDR3 is TGCGCCAGCAGCTTGGATCAAGGTGTGAGGAATTCACCCCTCCACTTT. Translating it yields CASSLDQGVRNSPLHF.

The CDR3 region is CASSSQGYGYTF. CDR3 nucleotide sequence: TGTGCCAGCAGCTCTCAGGGATATGGCTACACCTTC. The chain joins TRBV5-6 to TRBJ1-2, with TRBD1 as a possible D gene (5 bases). From germline, CDR1 is SGHDT and CDR2 YYEEEE. Trimming pared 3 bases from V and 5 bases from J, leaving 8 bases between. CDR3 length equals 12 residues.

This clone has only a few counts. The chain has TRBV27 and TRBJ2-3, with D possibly called TRBD1 or TRBD2 (6 bases each). This CDR3 is built from 13 residues. Germline V gene lookup returns CDR1 MNHEY and CDR2 SMNVEV (reference sequence). V dropped 7 bases and J dropped 6 bases, with 14 bases sitting between them. The CDR3: CASTGGGRDTQYF. The CDR3 nucleotides read TGTGCCAGCACTGGAGGGGGGCGGGATACGCAGTATTTT.

The rearrangement links TRBV30 to TRBJ2-7; D ambiguous. Germline-derived CDR1 and CDR2 are GTSNPN and SVGIG (reference sequence). The CDR3 covers 8 residues. Trimming removed 4 bases at V and 12 bases at J, with 7 bases between. DNA for the CDR3: TGTGCCTGGAAGGTAGCGTACGTC. It encodes CAWKVAYV.

This clone was seen only a few times. The V gene is TRBV30, the J gene TRBJ1-2; D remains ambiguous. Per germline, CDR1 GTSNPN and CDR2 SVGIG (reference sequence). V lost 0 bases to trimming and J lost 7 bases, with 9 bases between them. CDR3 length equals 12 residues. CDR3 DNA: TGTGCCTGGAGTGTGCTTCCCCTTGGCTACACCTTC. Translating gives CAWSVLPLGYTF.

The chain links TRBV30 to TRBJ1-1, with 8 bases that match TRBD1. V lost 4 bases to trimming and J lost 4 bases; unmatched junction nucleotides: 2. The V gene's germline CDR1 is GTSNPN and CDR2 SVGIG (reference sequence). This CDR3 has 12 amino acids. Here the CDR3 reads CAWTTGGTEAFF. CDR3 DNA: TGTGCCTGGACCACAGGGGGCACTGAAGCTTTCTTT.

In this sample, this clone turned up a few times. The chain has TRBV30 and TRBJ1-2; no clear D. Trimming cost V 0 bases and J 0 bases, with 14 bases left between them. CDR3 size: 16 residues. Germline V gives CDR1 GTSNPN, CDR2 SVGIG (reference sequence). CDR3 DNA: TGTGCCTGGAGTGTACGTCGTACCACCGCTAACTATGGCTACACCTTC. Its protein product is CAWSVRRTTANYGYTF.

This sequence joins TRBV5-1 and TRBJ2-1; possible D gene TRBD2, 5 bases. V lost 0 bases to trimming and J lost 9 bases, with 19 bases between them. Germline V lookup: CDR1 SGHRS, CDR2 YFSETQ. This CDR3 has 16 amino acids. The CDR3 here is CASSLGSGKISLEQFF. Written as DNA, the CDR3 is TGCGCCAGCAGCTTGGGTTCGGGGAAAATATCGCTTGAGCAGTTCTTC.

The sample holds a few counts of this clone. The DNA of the CDR3 is TGCGCCAGCAGCCAAGGTGGGGTCGGAGGCACAGATACGCAGTATTTT. It yields the protein CASSQGGVGGTDTQYF. The chain recombines TRBV4-1 with TRBJ2-3; D unclear. Looked up from germline, CDR1 is MGHRA and CDR2 is YSYEKL. V was shortened by 1 base and J by 1 base, with 12 bases between the two germline ends. The CDR3 has 16 amino acids.

This clone was recorded a few times. One junction end does not reproduce the germline sequence, and a read error may be involved. The gene calls are TRBV9 and TRBJ2-7; 7 bases match TRBD1. Germline CDR1 SGDLS, CDR2 YYNGEE. There are 14 residues in the CDR3. CDR3 region: CASTVGQGAYEQYF. In nucleotides, the CDR3 is TGTGCCAGCACCGTAGGGCAGGGGGCCTACGAGCAGTACTTC.

The V call is TRBV9, the J call TRBJ2-5; D may be TRBD2 (5 bases). This CDR3 contains 14 residues. Trimming took 0 bases from V and 5 from J, leaving 11 bases between them. Germline V lookup: CDR1 SGDLS, CDR2 YYNGEE. The CDR3 coding sequence is TGTGCCAGCAGCGTAGGCGAGGGAGTGGAGACCCAGTACTTC. This codes for CASSVGEGVETQYF.

This sequence joins TRBV14 and TRBJ1-6, with 8 nucleotides matching TRBD1. The CDR3 totals 13 residues. Per germline, CDR1 SGHDN and CDR2 FVKESK. V lost 6 bases to trimming and J lost 9 bases; unmatched junction nucleotides: 4. CDR3 amino acids: CASRGTGSSPLHF. CDR3 in DNA: TGTGCCAGCAGGGGGACAGGTTCTTCACCCCTCCACTTT.

This clone was recorded a few times. The V and J genes are TRBV23-1 and TRBJ2-3; D unresolved. Being an ORF, TRBV23-1 has a function that is uncertain. The CDR3 spans 14 residues. V gave up 5 bases and J gave up 0 bases, with 9 bases separating them. Here the CDR3 reads CASSSNASTDTQYF. The CDR3 DNA sequence: TGCGCCAGCAGTTCGAACGCTAGCACAGATACGCAGTATTTT.

The genes are TRBV27 and TRBJ1-1, with 10 bases matching TRBD1. The CDR3 spans 14 residues. Germline V gene lookup returns CDR1 MNHEY and CDR2 SMNVEV (reference sequence). V dropped 2 bases and J dropped 3; count of bases not matched to a gene: 0. Here the CDR3 reads CASSLDRGHTEAFF. The CDR3 DNA reads as TGTGCCAGCAGTTTAGACAGGGGGCACACTGAAGCTTTCTTT.

The chain uses TRBV2 and TRBJ1-1; TRBD1 is a possible D gene (5 bases). There are 11 residues in the CDR3. The germline V gene has CDR1 SNHLY and CDR2 FYNNEI. The V gene lost 8 bases and the J gene lost 11 bases, with 15 bases spanning the gap. CDR3 DNA: TGTGCCAGCTCGTTAGGACAAGTTGCTTTCTTT. It specifies CASSLGQVAFF.

There are a few counts of this clone. The chain recombines TRBV29-1 with TRBJ1-3; 8 nucleotides match TRBD1. CDR3 length equals 13 residues. CDR1 and CDR2 from the germline V gene are SQVTM and ANQGSEA. The V segment lost 6 bases and the J segment 3 bases; nucleotides outside the gene matches: 4. The DNA for the CDR3 is TGCAGCGTGGGACAGGCCGGTGGAAACACCATATATTTT. This encodes CSVGQAGGNTIYF.

This clone was seen a few times. V usage is TRBV18 and J usage is TRBJ2-3; D ambiguous. This CDR3 is built from 16 residues. From germline, CDR1 is KGHSH and CDR2 LQKENI. V was clipped by 2 bases and J by 0 bases, with 12 bases between them. The CDR3 is CASSPFGPGSTDTQYF. The CDR3 coding sequence is TGTGCCAGCTCACCATTCGGACCCGGAAGCACAGATACGCAGTATTTT.

This sequence joins TRBV4-3 and TRBJ2-5; D possibly corresponds to TRBD2 (5 bases). CDR3 length: 13 residues. Germline CDR1 and CDR2: LGHNA and YSLEER. V lost 4 bases to trimming and J lost 5 bases, with 11 bases between them. The CDR3 DNA sequence: TGCGCCAGCAGCCCGGGGATCCGGGAGACCCAGTACTTC. Amino acids: CASSPGIRETQYF.

Only a few counts were recorded for this clone. The sample carries other DNA sequences with the same CDR3. CDR3: CASSLGGINEQFF. In nucleotides, the CDR3 is TGTGCCAGCAGCTTGGGTGGGATCAATGAGCAGTTCTTC. The chain recombines TRBV5-4 with TRBJ2-1; D not resolved. The CDR3 has 13 amino acids. Looked up from germline, CDR1 is SGHNT and CDR2 is YYREEE (reference sequence). Trimming shortened V by 0 bases and J by 6 bases, and 7 bases separated the two germline ends.

J is TRBJ2-1 and V is TRBV4-2; D is perhaps TRBD1 (6 bases). Germline assignment: CDR1 LGHNA and CDR2 YNFKEQ. V was trimmed by 0 bases and J by 9 bases, leaving 12 bases between them. The CDR3 length is 14 residues. The CDR3 is CASSQERGTTEQFF. In DNA, the CDR3 is TGTGCCAGCAGCCAAGAAAGGGGGACAACTGAGCAGTTCTTC.

This clone appeared a few times. The CDR3 DNA is TGTGCCAGCAGCTTAGATCGCGCAGAGACCCAGTACTTC. Protein product: CASSLDRAETQYF. The chain recombines TRBV7-7 with TRBJ2-5; D not certain. Germline V gives CDR1 SSHAT, CDR2 FNYEAQ (reference sequence). The V end was cut by 1 base, the J end by 4 bases, with 7 bases between. CDR3 length: 13 residues.

This clone was found a few times. This chain uses TRBV18 with TRBJ1-2; TRBD1 matches at 8 bases. Germline assignment: CDR1 KGHSH and CDR2 LQKENI. The CDR3 has 15 residues. The ends lost 3 bases at V and 1 base at J; junction bases unmatched: 4. CDR3 in amino acids: CASSPRQGSNYGYTF. DNA of the CDR3: TGTGCCAGCTCACCTAGACAGGGGAGTAACTATGGCTACACCTTC.